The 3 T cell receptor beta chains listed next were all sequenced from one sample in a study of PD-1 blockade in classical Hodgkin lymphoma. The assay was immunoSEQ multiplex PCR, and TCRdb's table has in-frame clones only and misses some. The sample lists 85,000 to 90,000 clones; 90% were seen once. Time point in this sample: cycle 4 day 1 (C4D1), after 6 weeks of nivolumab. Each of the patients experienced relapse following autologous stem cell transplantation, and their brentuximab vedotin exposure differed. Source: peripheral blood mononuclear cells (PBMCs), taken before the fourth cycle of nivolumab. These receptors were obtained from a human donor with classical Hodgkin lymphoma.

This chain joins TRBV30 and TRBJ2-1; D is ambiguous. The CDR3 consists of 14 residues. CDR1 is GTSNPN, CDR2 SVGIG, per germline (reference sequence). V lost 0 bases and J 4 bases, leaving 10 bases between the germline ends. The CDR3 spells CAWSVDPWYNEQFF. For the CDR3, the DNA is TGTGCCTGGAGTGTGGATCCCTGGTACAATGAGCAGTTCTTC.

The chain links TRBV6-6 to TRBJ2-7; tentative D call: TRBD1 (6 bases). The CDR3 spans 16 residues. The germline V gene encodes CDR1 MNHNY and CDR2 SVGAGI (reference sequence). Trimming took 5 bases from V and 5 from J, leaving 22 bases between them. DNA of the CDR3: TGTGCCAGCAGTGGCGGACAGTCCACCCTCTTGAACGAGCAGTACTTC. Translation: CASSGGQSTLLNEQYF.

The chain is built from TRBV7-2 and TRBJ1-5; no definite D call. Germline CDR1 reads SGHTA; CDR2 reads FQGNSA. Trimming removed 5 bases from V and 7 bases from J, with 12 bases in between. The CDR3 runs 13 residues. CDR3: CASSPMIPQPQHF. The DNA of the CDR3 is TGTGCCAGCAGCCCCATGATTCCGCAGCCCCAGCATTTT.